This is a list of T cell receptor beta chains from one sample in a study of shared clonotypes between healthy human individuals. Profiled with immunoSEQ multiplex PCR; TCRdb holds only in-frame clones, not every one. Of about 2.4 million clones in the sample, 80% to 95% were seen once. Sequencing input: naive CD4+ T cells from PBMCs. The receptors shown here come from a man aged 18 to 29 in good health. Some clones in this sample may be carry-over from other donors' samples. CDR3s include the opening cysteine and the closing phenylalanine or tryptophan. The D gene is left open where the match is weak. Only some rows state a clone size, as once, few, many or a class for expanded clones.

clone_size: -
v_call: TRBV19
j_call: TRBJ1-5
d_call: TRBD1
cdr3_aa: CASSLTGANQPQHF
cdr3_nt: TGTGCCAGTAGCCTAACAGGGGCCAATCAGCCCCAGCATTTT

clone_size: -
v_call: TRBV15
j_call: TRBJ1-3
d_call: -
cdr3_aa: CATSRPGEDPYF
cdr3_nt: TGTGCCACCAGCAGACCGGGGGAAGACCCATATTTT

clone_size: -
v_call: TRBV5-1
j_call: TRBJ2-5
d_call: TRBD2
cdr3_aa: CASSLVSSGQETQYF
cdr3_nt: TGCGCCAGCAGCTTGGTTTCTAGCGGTCAAGAGACCCAGTACTTC

clone_size: -
v_call: TRBV4-2
j_call: TRBJ1-1
d_call: -
cdr3_aa: CASSRFGQGGEGTEAFF
cdr3_nt: TGTGCCAGCAGCCGGTTCGGGCAGGGTGGGGAGGGCACTGAAGCTTTCTTT

clone_size: -
v_call: TRBV5-6
j_call: TRBJ2-5
d_call: TRBD2
cdr3_aa: CASSLFSGSRQETQYF
cdr3_nt: TGTGCCAGCAGCTTGTTTAGCGGGAGTCGGCAAGAGACCCAGTACTTC

clone_size: -
v_call: TRBV7-2
j_call: TRBJ1-1
d_call: -
cdr3_aa: CASSLAKGITEAFF
cdr3_nt: TGTGCCAGCAGCTTAGCAAAGGGGATAACTGAAGCTTTCTTT

clone_size: -
v_call: TRBV5-1
j_call: TRBJ2-7
d_call: TRBD1
cdr3_aa: CASSFGQGVSDEQYF
cdr3_nt: TGCGCCAGCAGCTTTGGACAGGGGGTTTCTGACGAGCAGTACTTC

clone_size: -
v_call: TRBV5-1
j_call: TRBJ2-1
d_call: TRBD2
cdr3_aa: CASSPRTSGRGEQFF
cdr3_nt: TGCGCCAGCAGCCCCCGGACTAGCGGGAGAGGAGAGCAGTTCTTC

clone_size: -
v_call: TRBV5-8
j_call: TRBJ2-5
d_call: -
cdr3_aa: CASSFGYRGLGETQYF
cdr3_nt: TGTGCCAGCAGCTTTGGGTACCGGGGGCTCGGAGAGACCCAGTACTTC

clone_size: -
v_call: TRBV7-9
j_call: TRBJ2-3
d_call: -
cdr3_aa: CASSIGHPTDTQYF
cdr3_nt: TGTGCCAGCAGCATCGGACACCCGACAGATACGCAGTATTTT

clone_size: -
v_call: TRBV19
j_call: TRBJ2-1
d_call: -
cdr3_aa: CASKSLGTTDEQFF
cdr3_nt: TGTGCCAGTAAGAGTTTAGGAACTACGGATGAGCAGTTCTTC

clone_size: -
v_call: TRBV11-2
j_call: TRBJ2-1
d_call: -
cdr3_aa: CASSLAAGPYNEQFF
cdr3_nt: TGTGCCAGCAGCTTAGCGGCGGGTCCCTACAATGAGCAGTTCTTC

clone_size: -
v_call: TRBV10-3
j_call: TRBJ2-7
d_call: TRBD2
cdr3_aa: CAITRDYLSSYEQYF
cdr3_nt: TGTGCCATCACTAGGGACTACCTAAGCTCCTACGAGCAGTACTTC

clone_size: once
v_call: TRBV9
j_call: TRBJ2-1
d_call: -
cdr3_aa: CASSTPGVYNEQFF
cdr3_nt: TGTGCCAGCAGCACCCCCGGGGTCTACAATGAGCAGTTCTTC

clone_size: -
v_call: TRBV5-1
j_call: TRBJ2-1
d_call: TRBD2
cdr3_aa: CASSSGLGRYEQFF
cdr3_nt: TGCGCCAGCAGCTCGGGACTAGGACGGTATGAGCAGTTCTTC